The rows below give T cell receptor beta chains drawn from one sample of a study of blood T cells in healthy people across ages. Each CDR3 protein is one row after TCRdb ran MiXCR on the 5' RACE reads. The data contain about 570,000 distinct CDR3 sequences, approximately 25% of them singletons. The sequencing sample was made of blood. All receptors derive from an older woman in good health. CDR3s include the opening cysteine and the closing phenylalanine or tryptophan. Fields, in order: CDR3 length, V gene, clone size, J gene, D gene, CDR3 DNA, CDR3 protein. The D gene is left open where the match is weak. The listing skips clone size in some rows; elsewhere it reads once, few, many or a size class.

length: 16
V: TRBV21-1
size: -
J: TRBJ1-3
D: -
DNA: TGTGCCAGCAGCAAAGTTGGGGGGGCGAGGGGAAACACCATATATTTT
CDR3: CASSKVGGARGNTIYF

length: 16
V: TRBV6-2/TRBV6-3
size: few
J: TRBJ2-7
D: TRBD1
DNA: TGTGCCAGCAGTTACTCGGGAGACAGGGCTGGCTACGAGCAGTACTTC
CDR3: CASSYSGDRAGYEQYF

length: 16
V: TRBV7-3
size: few
J: TRBJ1-4
D: -
DNA: TGTGCCAGCAGCTTGTCCCTCACAGGGACTAATGAAAAACTGTTTTTT
CDR3: CASSLSLTGTNEKLFF

length: 16
V: TRBV9
size: few
J: TRBJ2-2
D: TRBD2
DNA: TGTGCCAGCAGCGTAGGGGGACTAGCGGGGACCGGGGAGCTGTTTTTT
CDR3: CASSVGGLAGTGELFF

length: 14
V: TRBV6-1
size: few
J: TRBJ1-5
D: -
DNA: TGTGCCAGCAAAAGACAGGAGGGATATCAGCCCCAGCATTTT
CDR3: CASKRQEGYQPQHF

length: 18
V: TRBV20-1
size: -
J: TRBJ2-4
D: TRBD2
DNA: TGCAGTGCTTTACGGACTAGCGGGGGGGTGGTGGCCAAAAACATTCAGTACTTC
CDR3: CSALRTSGGVVAKNIQYF

length: 17
V: TRBV4-2
size: -
J: TRBJ2-1
D: -
DNA: TGTGCCAGCAGCCAAGAGAAACGGAGTAGCTCCTACAATGAGCAGTTCTTC
CDR3: CASSQEKRSSSYNEQFF

length: 12
V: TRBV7-3
size: -
J: TRBJ2-3
D: TRBD1
DNA: TGTGCCAGCAGCTCTTTAACAGGGGGGCAGTATTTT
CDR3: CASSSLTGGQYF

length: 15
V: TRBV2
size: few
J: TRBJ2-1
D: -
DNA: TGTGCCAGCAGTTCCCGGGACACATATCACAATGAGCAGTTCTTC
CDR3: CASSSRDTYHNEQFF

length: 13
V: TRBV19
size: -
J: TRBJ2-3
D: -
DNA: TGTGCCAGTAGTATGAGCCCCCCAGAGCCCCCGGGTTTT
CDR3: CASSMSPPEPPGF

length: 14
V: TRBV9
size: few
J: TRBJ1-2
D: -
DNA: TGTGCCAGCAGCCTTGGACAGTTTAACTATGGCTACACCTTC
CDR3: CASSLGQFNYGYTF

length: 18
V: TRBV4-3
size: -
J: TRBJ2-5
D: -
DNA: TGCGCCAGCAGCCCAACGACGGGTCCAACAGGCCCGGGAGAGACCCAGTACTTC
CDR3: CASSPTTGPTGPGETQYF

length: 15
V: TRBV19
size: -
J: TRBJ1-3
D: -
DNA: TGTGCCAGTAGTATAACAGGGTCCTCTGGAAACACCATATATTTT
CDR3: CASSITGSSGNTIYF

length: 15
V: TRBV20-1
size: -
J: TRBJ1-6
D: -
DNA: TGCAGTGCAAGGGGGGCAGCGGATCATAATTCACCCCTCCACTTT
CDR3: CSARGAADHNSPLHF

length: 14
V: TRBV5-1
size: -
J: TRBJ2-7
D: TRBD1
DNA: TGCGCCAGCAGCGACAGGGGACGGTCCTACGAGCAGCACTTC
CDR3: CASSDRGRSYEQHF

length: 14
V: TRBV7-2
size: few
J: TRBJ2-5
D: TRBD1
DNA: TGTGCCAGCAGCACTAACAGGGGAAGCGAGACCCAGTACTTC
CDR3: CASSTNRGSETQYF

length: 14
V: TRBV7-2
size: -
J: TRBJ1-2
D: -
DNA: TGTGCCAGCAGCTTACCAGGGGAAGATTATGGCTACACCTTC
CDR3: CASSLPGEDYGYTF

length: 13
V: TRBV12-3/TRBV12-4
size: few
J: TRBJ2-5
D: -
DNA: TGTGCCAGCAGTCCAATTCAGGGGGAGACCCAGTACTTC
CDR3: CASSPIQGETQYF

length: 16
V: TRBV7-2
size: once
J: TRBJ2-1
D: TRBD2
DNA: TGTGCCAGCAGCCCACAAGCGGGGGAAGATTACAATGAGCAGTTCTTC
CDR3: CASSPQAGEDYNEQFF

length: 16
V: TRBV27
size: few
J: TRBJ2-1
D: -
DNA: TGTGCCAGCAGTTCCGCGGGGGCCGGAGAGGTCGATGAGCAGTTCTTC
CDR3: CASSSAGAGEVDEQFF

length: 15
V: TRBV7-2
size: many
J: TRBJ2-4
D: -
DNA: TGTGCCAGCAGCAAGACAGGCTGGGAGGGAAACATTCAGTACTTC
CDR3: CASSKTGWEGNIQYF

length: 15
V: TRBV7-9
size: -
J: TRBJ2-7
D: TRBD2
DNA: TGTGCCAGCAGCTTTCCCTCCGGGACTAGCGGGGTCTACGACTTC
CDR3: CASSFPSGTSGVYDF

length: 13
V: TRBV5-1
size: -
J: TRBJ2-5
D: -
DNA: TGCGCCAGCAGCTTTCAGGAACGAGAGACCCAGTACTTC
CDR3: CASSFQERETQYF

length: 17
V: TRBV24-1
size: many
J: TRBJ1-4
D: -
DNA: TGTGCCACCAGTGACCCTGGACCAGAGGGGGCTAATGAAAAACTGTTTTTT
CDR3: CATSDPGPEGANEKLFF

length: 12
V: TRBV7-9
size: few
J: TRBJ1-4
D: -
DNA: TGTGCCAGCAGCTCTTTTGCCCCTAAACTGTTTTTT
CDR3: CASSSFAPKLFF

length: 16
V: TRBV5-1
size: -
J: TRBJ1-4
D: -
DNA: TGCGCCAGCAGCACCGGACTGGTTGCAACTAATGAAAAACTGTTTTTT
CDR3: CASSTGLVATNEKLFF

length: 16
V: TRBV7-8
size: few
J: TRBJ1-1
D: TRBD1
DNA: TGTGCCAGCAGCCAACTGGACAGGGGATTTTCCACTGAAGCTTTCTTT
CDR3: CASSQLDRGFSTEAFF

length: 16
V: TRBV18
size: -
J: TRBJ2-7
D: -
DNA: TGTGCCAGCTCACCAGGTAGGGGGGGCAGCTCCTACGAGCAGTACTTC
CDR3: CASSPGRGGSSYEQYF

length: 11
V: TRBV29-1
size: -
J: TRBJ2-2
D: -
DNA: TGCAGCGTTGAATATGGTGGGGAGCTGTTTTTT
CDR3: CSVEYGGELFF

length: 12
V: TRBV6-1
size: few
J: TRBJ2-3
D: -
DNA: TGTGCCACCCTGACAGTCACAGATACGCAGTATTTT
CDR3: CATLTVTDTQYF

length: 16
V: TRBV12-3/TRBV12-4
size: few
J: TRBJ2-5
D: TRBD2
DNA: TGTGCCAGCAGATCCGCCCTGACTAGCGGACAAGAGACCCAGTACTTC
CDR3: CASRSALTSGQETQYF

length: 15
V: TRBV5-1
size: once
J: TRBJ1-4
D: TRBD1
DNA: TGCGCCAGCAGCCTAATCGGACAGGGTGGGGAAAAACTGTTTTTT
CDR3: CASSLIGQGGEKLFF

length: 14
V: TRBV20-1
size: few
J: TRBJ1-1
D: TRBD1
DNA: TGCAGTGCTAGAGAGGGTACAGGGACAGCCCAAGCTTTCTTT
CDR3: CSAREGTGTAQAFF

length: 14
V: TRBV7-2
size: -
J: TRBJ2-2
D: TRBD1
DNA: TGTGCCAGCAGCTTACAGGGGGATACCGGGGAGCTGTTTTTT
CDR3: CASSLQGDTGELFF

length: 13
V: TRBV9
size: -
J: TRBJ2-3
D: -
DNA: TGTGCCAGCAGCGAGTCGTCAGAGTATCGGCAGTATTTT
CDR3: CASSESSEYRQYF

length: 16
V: TRBV5-1
size: few
J: TRBJ2-2
D: TRBD1
DNA: TGCGCCAGCAGCTTGGGACAGGGGGCCCGTACCGGGGAGCTGTTTTTT
CDR3: CASSLGQGARTGELFF

length: 12
V: TRBV20-1
size: -
J: TRBJ2-2
D: TRBD1
DNA: TGCAGTGCGGACAGGGATACCGGGGAGCTGTTTTTT
CDR3: CSADRDTGELFF

length: 16
V: TRBV2
size: few
J: TRBJ2-5
D: TRBD2
DNA: TGTGCCAGCAGCGCCCTAGCGGGGGGACCCCAGGAGACCCAGTACTTC
CDR3: CASSALAGGPQETQYF

length: 14
V: TRBV7-2
size: many
J: TRBJ1-2
D: -
DNA: TGTGCCAGCAGCACACAACAGGGTGACTATGGCTACACCTTC
CDR3: CASSTQQGDYGYTF

length: 12
V: TRBV20-1
size: -
J: TRBJ2-2
D: -
DNA: TGCAGTGGGCAGGGGTTTTCCGGGGAGCTGTTTTTT
CDR3: CSGQGFSGELFF

length: 14
V: TRBV19
size: few
J: TRBJ2-7
D: -
DNA: TGTGCCAGTAGTACAAGGGCGCTCTCCTACGAGCAGTACTTC
CDR3: CASSTRALSYEQYF

length: 15
V: TRBV4-2
size: -
J: TRBJ2-1
D: TRBD2
DNA: TGTGCCAGCAGCGGCGCGGGGGGCAATAACAATGAGCAGTTCTTC
CDR3: CASSGAGGNNNEQFF

length: 16
V: TRBV20-1
size: -
J: TRBJ2-4
D: TRBD1
DNA: TGCAGTGCTTACCCGCCGGGACAGGGAATGAGGAACATTCAGTACTTC
CDR3: CSAYPPGQGMRNIQYF

length: 14
V: TRBV20-1
size: -
J: TRBJ2-3
D: TRBD2
DNA: TGCAGTGCTAGAAAGGGAGCGGGGGGGAATACGCAGTATTTT
CDR3: CSARKGAGGNTQYF

length: 14
V: TRBV20-1
size: -
J: TRBJ1-4
D: -
DNA: TGCAGTGTTCGAGGGGGGTCAACTAATGAAAAACTGTTTTTT
CDR3: CSVRGGSTNEKLFF

length: 14
V: TRBV20-1
size: -
J: TRBJ1-4
D: -
DNA: TGCAGTGTCCGGACGGATCCAGGAGGTGAAAAACTGTTTTTT
CDR3: CSVRTDPGGEKLFF

length: 15
V: TRBV9
size: few
J: TRBJ1-2
D: -
DNA: TGTGCCAGCAGCGCTCACAGGAGTACCGTCCCAGGCTACACCTTC
CDR3: CASSAHRSTVPGYTF

length: 14
V: TRBV7-2
size: -
J: TRBJ2-3
D: TRBD1
DNA: TGTGCCAGCAGCCGAGACAGGGTGCCAGATACGCAGTATTTT
CDR3: CASSRDRVPDTQYF

length: 14
V: TRBV7-2
size: -
J: TRBJ2-3
D: -
DNA: TGTACCAGCAGCTTGTACCAGGGCACAGATACGCAGTATTTT
CDR3: CTSSLYQGTDTQYF

length: 14
V: TRBV4-3
size: -
J: TRBJ2-7
D: TRBD1
DNA: TGCGCCGGCAGCCCACAGGGGGGTCCCTACGAGCAGTACTTC
CDR3: CAGSPQGGPYEQYF

length: 15
V: TRBV3-1
size: many
J: TRBJ2-5
D: TRBD2
DNA: TGTGCCAGCAGCCCTGGAGTAGCGGGCCAAGAGACCCAGTACTTC
CDR3: CASSPGVAGQETQYF

length: 17
V: TRBV6-5
size: -
J: TRBJ2-3
D: TRBD2
DNA: TGTGCCAGCAGTTACTCGCCTTTAGCGGGTAGCACAGATACGCAGTATTTT
CDR3: CASSYSPLAGSTDTQYF

length: 15
V: TRBV5-1
size: -
J: TRBJ2-2
D: TRBD1
DNA: TGCGCCAGCAGCTTGTTTACAGGGGAGAACGGGGAGCTGTTTTTT
CDR3: CASSLFTGENGELFF